This T cell receptor (beta chain) was captured by sequencing in a study of blood T cells in healthy people across ages (dated by TCRdb to between 2014 and 2017). In the study overall: In model experiments, template switching captured roughly one uniquely barcoded TCR beta cDNA molecule for every two T cells. The donors were divided into four age groups: young (average roughly 15 years), middle-aged (about 40), aged (about 56) and long-lived (about 79). Two additional independent replicas of 1 million unique cDNA reads from the same blood draw were analyzed for two donors (one aged 18 to 29 and one aged 80 or older). The study measured age-related changes in TCR beta repertoire diversity using deep sequencing normalized with unique cDNA molecular identifiers.

Overall results and qualifications from the work: Total diversity estimates from one million sequenced T cells were considered lower bounds and underestimates. Compared with the aged group, the long-lived group had more naive CD4+ T cells, fewer expanded clones and increased TCR diversity, suggesting age selection. As age increased, observed TCR beta diversity per million T cells dropped in a roughly linear way, and a significant reduction was already evident by age 40. Because the CMV infection status of the donors was unknown, age-related changes in expanded clonotypes may potentially have been confounded. Conclusive comparison of naive and antigen-experienced compartments was prevented by the profiling of bulk unsorted PBMCs. Observed TCR beta diversity correlated strongly with the percentage of naive T cells measured by flow cytometry.

Receptor amplification or capture employed 5' RACE. The run used an Illumina HiSeq 2500. The second PCR ran for about 6 to 12 cycles and used a J-beta primer mix along with a sample-barcoded 5' primer. Each TCR beta cDNA molecule received a unique molecular identifier from a template-switch 5' adaptor carrying 12 random nucleotides. Each sample yielded at least 2.5 million CDR3-containing paired-end reads. First-strand cDNA was synthesized from all RNA with the Mint cDNA synthesis kit, primed by a TRBC-specific oligonucleotide. All cDNA was treated with uracil-DNA glycosylase and then went through a first 18-cycle PCR with the universal primers M1SS and BC2_uni_R. On the authors' methods: For normalization, 1 million high-quality reads were randomly selected from each sample, with every read carrying a distinct molecular identifier. Instead of being binned into consensus sequences, reads with shared molecular identifiers were discarded. MiTCR, run with a Q25 quality threshold and the strictest error-elimination algorithm, handled CDR3 identification, clonotype clustering and error correction. A nonparametric unseen species model with Euler transformation was used to estimate a lower bound on total TCR beta diversity. TCRdb reprocessing: public reads trimmed at Q25 with fastp, clones called with MiXCR, in-frame beta chains kept. CDR3 protein sequences are deduplicated, and each keeps its most common genes and DNA. The V and J calls shown here were made by TCRdb, not taken from the authors' results. The sample table lists 900,000 to 950,000 distinct CDR3 sequences, about 27% of them with a count of one. 10% to 13% of the sample goes to the ten largest clones.

Systemically healthy Caucasian individuals from Russia, some 38 in total and aged roughly 6 to 90 years, were included as donors. Each donor gave ten milliliters of peripheral blood, collected into EDTA-treated Vacutainer tubes. Ficoll-Paque density-gradient centrifugation was used to isolate PBMCs, with at least 6 million obtained per sample. Total RNA, at least 5 micrograms per sample, was extracted from PBMCs with Trizol reagent. For every donor, flow cytometry on a PBMC aliquot measured the percentage of naive CD45RAhigh/CD27high T cells. Turning to this clonotype: Its specific antigen is unknown. Base quality data are lacking; no much larger clone is found one base away.

These data were likewise used in another study, on T cells of mothers and their children. From the second report: Nine systemically healthy Caucasian individuals, comprising three mothers and their six children, were included as donors. cDNA synthesis consumed the entire amount of extracted RNA, loaded at roughly 1.5 ug RNA in each 15 ul reaction. In the second PCR, the M1S primer added sample barcodes and 2-4 random nucleotides. More than 8 million TCR beta CDR3 reads were obtained from each mother, and about 3 million reads were obtained from each child. Thymic selection similarly shapes TCR recombination output in related and unrelated pairs, with minor effect from inherited differences. Normalized repertoire overlap was always slightly but never significantly higher in related than unrelated mother-child pairs. No persistent microchimeric T cell clones were detected, at a sensitivity of roughly 99 clones per million clonotypes. Deep NGS was used in the study to compare the TCR beta repertoires of mothers and children and to look for features that separate related mother-child pairs from unrelated individuals. The mean age was roughly 44 +/- 4 years for the mothers and approximately 11 +/- 4 years for the children. Libraries were sequenced on Illumina HiSeq 2000 with 100+100 nt paired-end reads after adapter ligation with NEBNext reagents. To avoid cross-contamination, the mother libraries and the child libraries were prepared a month apart and sequenced in separate runs. Each donor had between roughly 500,000 and 2,200,000 distinct TCR beta clonotypes identified. Naive TCR beta clonotypes were estimated from low-frequency clonotypes matched to each donor's FACS-determined naive share, without sorting.

The sample comprised blood. The sequence was obtained from a woman in her thirties or forties in good health.

The DNA sequence is TGTGCCAGCATCGACGGGGTACTAGCCTACAATGAGCAGTTCTTC. Its translation is CASIDGVLAYNEQFF. The rearranged segments are TRBV6-2 or TRBV6-3 and TRBJ2-1; TRBD2 is perhaps the D gene, given 5 matching bases. The cysteine opens and the phenylalanine closes a CDR3 of 15 amino acids. Just the 45-base CDR3 DNA is kept, in frame starting at base 1. CDR1 is given as MNHEY and CDR2 as SVGEGT, both from the germline V gene. V loses 7 bases of germline sequence and J loses 2 bases, and the interval between the two ends is 15 bases.